This T cell receptor (beta chain) appears in the sequencing data of a study of shared T cell receptors in the human thymus. The CDR3 sequence is 18 residues long. Germline CDR1 SGHRS, CDR2 YFSETQ. Sequencing used immunoSEQ multiplex PCR; TCRdb keeps in-frame clones, though not all of them. The data contain about 540,000 clones, approximately 80% of them singletons. These data were also reused for a study on human thymus T cells. As that report states: Surgeons resected thymus tissue during corrective heart surgery. Repertoires from thymus and blood appeared to show biased V and J gene usage. Related research described thymic repertoires that were highly overlapping among unrelated individuals.

The source material was thymocytes. This sequence originates from a boy under three years old with a congenital heart defect. This rearrangement joins TRBV5-1 to TRBJ2-5; 7 bases align to TRBD2. Judging by the DNA end, TRBJ2-7 fits better; the J call may be wrong. The DNA of the CDR3 is TGCGCCAGCAGCTTGGTAGTCACCAAGCGGGACTCTACCTACGAGCAGTACTTC. Residues: CASSLVVTKRDSTYEQYF.